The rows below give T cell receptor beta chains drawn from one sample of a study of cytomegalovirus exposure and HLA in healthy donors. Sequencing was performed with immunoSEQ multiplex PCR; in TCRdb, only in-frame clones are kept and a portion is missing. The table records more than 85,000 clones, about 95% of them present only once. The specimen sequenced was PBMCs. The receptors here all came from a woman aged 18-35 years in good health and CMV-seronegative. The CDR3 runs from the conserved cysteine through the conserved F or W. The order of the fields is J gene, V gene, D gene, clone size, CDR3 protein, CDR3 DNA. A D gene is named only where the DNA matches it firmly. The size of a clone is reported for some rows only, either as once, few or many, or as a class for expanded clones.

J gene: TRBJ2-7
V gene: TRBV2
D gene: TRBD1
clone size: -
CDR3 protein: CASSVTTGQGIVYEQYF
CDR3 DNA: TGTGCCAGCAGTGTTACTACGGGACAGGGGATAGTCTACGAGCAGTACTTC

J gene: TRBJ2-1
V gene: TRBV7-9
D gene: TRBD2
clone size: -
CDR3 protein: CASSSLTSGVDEQFF
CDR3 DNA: TGTGCCAGCAGTTCTTTGACTAGCGGGGTCGATGAGCAGTTCTTC

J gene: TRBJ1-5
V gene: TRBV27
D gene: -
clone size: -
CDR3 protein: CASSLFRGDQPQHF
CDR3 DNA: TGTGCCAGCAGTTTATTTCGGGGTGATCAGCCCCAGCATTTT

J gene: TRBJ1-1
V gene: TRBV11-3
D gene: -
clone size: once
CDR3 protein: CASSFGANTEAFF
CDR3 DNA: TGTGCCAGCAGCTTTGGGGCGAACACTGAAGCTTTCTTT

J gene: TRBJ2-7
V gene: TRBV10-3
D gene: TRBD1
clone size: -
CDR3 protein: CAIRGDREYEQYF
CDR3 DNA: TGTGCCATCAGGGGGGACAGGGAATACGAGCAGTACTTC

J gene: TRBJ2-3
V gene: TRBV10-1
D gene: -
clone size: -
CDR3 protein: CASSDRGTDTQYF
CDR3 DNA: TGCGCCAGCAGTGACAGGGGCACAGATACGCAGTATTTT

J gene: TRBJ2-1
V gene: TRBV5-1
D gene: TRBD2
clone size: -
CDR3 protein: CASSWRTSGTYNEQFF
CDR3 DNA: TGCGCCAGCAGCTGGAGGACTAGCGGAACTTACAATGAGCAGTTCTTC

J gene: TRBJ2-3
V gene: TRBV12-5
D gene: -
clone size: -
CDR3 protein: CASGPGETTDTQYF
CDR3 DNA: TGTGCTAGTGGCCCGGGGGAAACCACAGATACGCAGTATTTT

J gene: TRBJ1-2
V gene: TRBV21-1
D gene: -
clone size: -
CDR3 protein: CASSKEARGPNYGYTF
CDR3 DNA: TGTGCCAGCAGCAAAGAAGCGCGGGGTCCGAACTATGGCTACACCTTC

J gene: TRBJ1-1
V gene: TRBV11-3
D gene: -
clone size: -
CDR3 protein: CASSPRRGTEAFF
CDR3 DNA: TGTGCCAGCAGCCCCCGACGGGGCACTGAAGCTTTCTTT

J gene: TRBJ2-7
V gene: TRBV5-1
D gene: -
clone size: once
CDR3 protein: CASSLYGPKGGEQYF
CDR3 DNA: TGCGCCAGCAGCTTGTATGGGCCAAAAGGTGGCGAGCAGTACTTC

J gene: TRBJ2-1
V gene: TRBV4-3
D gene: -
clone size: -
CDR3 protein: CASSQVSGLHNEQFF
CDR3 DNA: TGCGCCAGCAGCCAAGTGTCAGGTCTACACAATGAGCAGTTCTTC

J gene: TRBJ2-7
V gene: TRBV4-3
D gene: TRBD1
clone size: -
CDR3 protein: CASSLSSGTGGYEQYF
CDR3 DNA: TGCGCCAGCAGCCTTAGCTCCGGGACAGGAGGCTACGAGCAGTACTTC

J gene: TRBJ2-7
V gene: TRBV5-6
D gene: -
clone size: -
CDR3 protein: CASSHGQRIIHEQYF
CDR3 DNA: TGTGCCAGCAGCCACGGACAGCGCATTATCCACGAGCAGTACTTC

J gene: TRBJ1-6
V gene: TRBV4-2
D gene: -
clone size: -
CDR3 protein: CASSNGERNSPLHF
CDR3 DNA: TGTGCCAGCAGCAACGGGGAGAGGAATTCACCCCTCCACTTT

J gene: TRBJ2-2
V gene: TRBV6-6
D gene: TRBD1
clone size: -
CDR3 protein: CASSYLTGPQSGELFF
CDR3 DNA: TGTGCCAGCAGTTACTTGACAGGGCCCCAATCCGGGGAGCTGTTTTTT

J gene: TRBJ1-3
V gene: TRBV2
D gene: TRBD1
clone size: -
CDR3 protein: CASSTQGASGNTIYF
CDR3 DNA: TGTGCCAGCAGTACACAGGGGGCTAGTGGAAACACCATATATTTT

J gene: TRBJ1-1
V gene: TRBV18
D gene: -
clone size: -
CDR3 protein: CASSPRDMNTEAFF
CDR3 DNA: TGTGCCAGCTCACCTCGGGACATGAACACTGAAGCTTTCTTT

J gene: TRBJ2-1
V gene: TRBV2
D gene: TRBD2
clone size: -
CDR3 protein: CAIPSGRLGEQFF
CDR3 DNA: TGTGCCATTCCTAGCGGGAGATTGGGTGAGCAGTTCTTC

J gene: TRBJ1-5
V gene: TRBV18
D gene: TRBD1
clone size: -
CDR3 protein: CASSPQGQGEQPQHF
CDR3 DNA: TGTGCCAGCTCACCCCAGGGACAGGGAGAACAGCCCCAGCATTTT

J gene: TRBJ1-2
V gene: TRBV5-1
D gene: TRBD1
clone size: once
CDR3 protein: CASRGTANYGYTF
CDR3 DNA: TGCGCCAGCAGGGGGACAGCTAACTATGGCTACACCTTC

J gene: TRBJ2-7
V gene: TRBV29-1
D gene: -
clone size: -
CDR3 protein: CSVEERDYEQYF
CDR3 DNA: TGCAGCGTTGAGGAACGGGATTACGAGCAGTACTTC

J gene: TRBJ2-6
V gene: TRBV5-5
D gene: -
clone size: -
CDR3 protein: CASSFWGVSGANVLTF
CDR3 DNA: TGTGCCAGCAGCTTTTGGGGAGTCTCTGGGGCCAACGTCCTGACTTTC

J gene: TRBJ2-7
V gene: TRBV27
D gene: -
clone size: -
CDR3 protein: CASSLSAGFNEQYF
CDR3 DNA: TGTGCCAGCAGTTTATCCGCAGGGTTCAACGAGCAGTACTTC

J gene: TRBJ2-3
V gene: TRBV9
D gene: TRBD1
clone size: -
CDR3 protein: CASSVRQGFLTDTQYF
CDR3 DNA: TGTGCCAGCAGCGTCCGACAGGGGTTCCTAACAGATACGCAGTATTTT

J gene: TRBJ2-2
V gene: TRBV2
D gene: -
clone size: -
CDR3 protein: CASSEAWTTGELFF
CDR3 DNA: TGTGCCAGCAGTGAAGCATGGACAACCGGGGAGCTGTTTTTT

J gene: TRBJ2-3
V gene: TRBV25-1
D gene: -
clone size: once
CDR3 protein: CASSEYQGPGTDTQYF
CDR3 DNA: TGTGCCAGCAGTGAATATCAGGGGCCTGGCACAGATACGCAGTATTTT